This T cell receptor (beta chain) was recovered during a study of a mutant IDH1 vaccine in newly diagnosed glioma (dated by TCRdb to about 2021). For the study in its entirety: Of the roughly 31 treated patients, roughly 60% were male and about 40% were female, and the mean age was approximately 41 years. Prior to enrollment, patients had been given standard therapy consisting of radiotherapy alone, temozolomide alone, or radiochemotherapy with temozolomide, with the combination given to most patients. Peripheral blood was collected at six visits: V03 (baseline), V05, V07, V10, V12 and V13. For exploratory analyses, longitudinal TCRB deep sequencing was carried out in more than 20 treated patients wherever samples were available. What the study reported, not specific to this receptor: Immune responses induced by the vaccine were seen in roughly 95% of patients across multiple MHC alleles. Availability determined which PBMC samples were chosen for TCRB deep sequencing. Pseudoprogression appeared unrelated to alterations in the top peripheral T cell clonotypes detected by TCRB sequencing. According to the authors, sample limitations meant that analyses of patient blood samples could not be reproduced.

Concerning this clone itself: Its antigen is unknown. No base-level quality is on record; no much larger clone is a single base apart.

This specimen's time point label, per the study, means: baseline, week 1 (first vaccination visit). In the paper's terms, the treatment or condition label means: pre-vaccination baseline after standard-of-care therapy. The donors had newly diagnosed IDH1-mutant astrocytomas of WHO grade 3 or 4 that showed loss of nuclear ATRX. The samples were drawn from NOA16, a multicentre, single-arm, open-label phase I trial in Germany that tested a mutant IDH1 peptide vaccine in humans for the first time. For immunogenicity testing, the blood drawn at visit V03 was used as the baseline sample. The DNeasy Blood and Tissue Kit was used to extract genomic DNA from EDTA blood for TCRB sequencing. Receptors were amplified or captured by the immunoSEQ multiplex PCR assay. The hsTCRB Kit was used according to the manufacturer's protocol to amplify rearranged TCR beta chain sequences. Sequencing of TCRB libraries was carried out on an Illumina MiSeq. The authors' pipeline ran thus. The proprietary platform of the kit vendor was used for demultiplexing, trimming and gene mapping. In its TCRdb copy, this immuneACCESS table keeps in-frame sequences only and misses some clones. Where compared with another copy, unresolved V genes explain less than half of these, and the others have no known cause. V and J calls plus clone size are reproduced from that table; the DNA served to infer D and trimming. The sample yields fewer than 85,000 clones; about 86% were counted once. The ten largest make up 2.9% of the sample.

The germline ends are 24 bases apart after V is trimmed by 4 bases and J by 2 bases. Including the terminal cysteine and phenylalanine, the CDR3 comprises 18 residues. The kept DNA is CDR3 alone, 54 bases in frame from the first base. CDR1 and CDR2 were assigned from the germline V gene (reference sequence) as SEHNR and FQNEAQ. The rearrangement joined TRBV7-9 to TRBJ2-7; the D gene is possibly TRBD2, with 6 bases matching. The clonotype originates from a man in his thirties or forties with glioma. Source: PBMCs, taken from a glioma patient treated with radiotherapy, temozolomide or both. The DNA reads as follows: TGTGCCAGCAGCTCCACGTTAGCGACAACGGGGGAAACCTACGAGCAGTACTTC. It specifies CASSSTLATTGETYEQYF.